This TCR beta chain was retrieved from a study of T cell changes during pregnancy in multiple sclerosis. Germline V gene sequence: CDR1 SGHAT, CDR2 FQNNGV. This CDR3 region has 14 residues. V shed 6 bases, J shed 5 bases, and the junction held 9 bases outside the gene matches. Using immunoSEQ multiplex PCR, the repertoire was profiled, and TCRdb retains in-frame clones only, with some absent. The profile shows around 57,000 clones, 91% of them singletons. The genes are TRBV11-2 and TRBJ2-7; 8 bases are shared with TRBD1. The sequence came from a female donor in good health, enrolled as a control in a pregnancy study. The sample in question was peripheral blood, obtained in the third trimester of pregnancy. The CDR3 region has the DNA TGTGCCAGCAGGTCCTGGTACAGGGGGAACGAGCAGTACTTC. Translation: CASRSWYRGNEQYF.